This TCR beta chain was sequenced during a study of identical twins. Findings and limits, study-wide: Alpha sequences that were out-of-frame and twin-shared showed an excess of low generation probability.

One entry per CDR3 protein, called by TCRdb with MiXCR from the 5' RACE reads. The profile shows fewer than 250,000 distinct CDR3 sequences, roughly 7% of them singletons. The germline V and J ends were trimmed by 3 bases and 0 bases, with 9 bases remaining between them. The V gene's germline CDR1 is SEHNR and CDR2 FQNEAQ (reference sequence). The CDR3 is 15 residues long. This clonotype has only a few counts. Its antigen is unidentified. This sample was also put to use in a study of yellow fever vaccine responses in identical twins.

The TCR sequence derives from a woman aged 18-30 years in good health. The chain has TRBV7-9 and TRBJ1-3; possibly TRBD1 for D (5 bases). The sequencing sample was made of memory (CD45RO+) T cells sorted from blood. CDR3 sequence reads: CASSFGADSGNTIYF. CDR3 in DNA: TGTGCCAGCAGCTTCGGGGCAGACTCTGGAAACACCATATATTTT.